What follows are 26 T cell receptor beta chains derived from one specimen sequenced in a study of cytomegalovirus exposure and HLA in healthy donors. Amplification used 60 Vbeta primers and 13 Jbeta primers. Produced via immunoSEQ multiplex PCR; TCRdb's table is partial and in-frame only. Of about 140,000 clones in the sample, roughly 77% were seen once. The material sequenced was PBMCs. Receptors were obtained from a man in his late teens or twenties in good health and CMV-seropositive.

The chain has TRBV27 and TRBJ2-7, with 7 bases aligning to TRBD2. The CDR3 consists of 15 residues. Trimming cost V 2 bases and J 4 bases; bases outside gene matches: 8. Germline CDR1 is MNHEY and CDR2 is SMNVEV (reference sequence). The CDR3 DNA reads TGTGCCAGCAGTTTACGGCGGGAGAACTCATACGAGCAGTACTTC. Translating it yields CASSLRRENSYEQYF.

The V gene is TRBV19, the J gene TRBJ2-7; perhaps TRBD2 as D (6 bases). Trimming removed 4 bases at V and 7 bases at J, with 14 bases between. Germline lookup yields CDR1 LNHDA and CDR2 SQIVND (reference sequence). The CDR3 sequence is 13 residues long. The CDR3 bases are TGTGCCAGTAGTACAGGGACTCTTGGGGAGCAGTACTTC. This encodes CASSTGTLGEQYF.

The J gene is TRBJ2-7, the V gene TRBV6-1; 7 bases align to TRBD2. Germline CDR1 reads MNHNS; CDR2 reads SASEGT. V shed 2 bases and J 3 bases; nucleotides not matched to a gene: 10. This CDR3 has 16 residues. CDR3 in amino acids: CASSEFEGGPYYEQYF. In DNA form, the CDR3 reads TGTGCCAGCAGTGAATTCGAGGGAGGGCCCTACTACGAGCAGTACTTC.

This chain links TRBV9 with TRBJ2-1; TRBD2 matches 8 bases. This CDR3 comprises 19 residues. The J segment lost 1 base and the V segment lost 4 bases, leaving 16 bases of the junction unmatched. CDR1 and CDR2 (germline): SGDLS, YYNGEE. CDR3 residues: CASSLSSGSGSGSYNEQFF. CDR3 in DNA: TGTGCCAGCAGCCTTTCCAGCGGGAGTGGGTCAGGGTCCTACAATGAGCAGTTCTTC.

This chain links TRBV2 with TRBJ2-7; no clear D. Between the trimmed V and J ends, which lost 5 bases and 2 bases, there was a span of 10 bases. The germline gives CDR1 SNHLY, CDR2 FYNNEI. The CDR3 runs to 13 residues. CDR3: CASSKVATYEQYF. CDR3 coding DNA: TGTGCCAGCAGTAAAGTAGCTACCTACGAGCAGTACTTC.

The CDR3 loop reads CASSSTGWSQPQHF. CDR3 bases: TGTGCCAGCAGTTCGACAGGGTGGTCCCAGCCCCAGCATTTT. V usage is TRBV6-5 and J usage is TRBJ1-5; 7 bases are shared with TRBD1. V was pared by 4 bases and J by 7 bases, with 7 bases of the junction left unmatched. The CDR3 loop spans 14 amino acids. Germline V gene lookup returns CDR1 MNHEY and CDR2 SVGAGI.

The chain has TRBV5-1 and TRBJ2-7; 9 nucleotides line up with TRBD2. The length of the CDR3 is 17 residues. The J segment lost 4 bases and the V segment lost 3 bases, leaving 14 bases of the junction unmatched. CDR1 and CDR2 (germline): SGHRS, YFSETQ. CDR3 nucleotides: TGCGCCAGCAGCTCAATAGCGGGAGTGCAAAAGGGATACGAGCAGTACTTC. Protein sequence: CASSSIAGVQKGYEQYF. The whole variable domain, remainder taken from reference TRBV5-1 and TRBJ2-7, is KAGVTQTPRYLIKTRGQQVTLSCSPISGHRSVSWYQQTPGQGLQFLFEYFSETQRNKGNFPGRFSGRQFSNSRSEMNVSTLELGDSALYLCASSSIAGVQKGYEQYFGPGTRLTVT.

This chain links TRBV5-4 with TRBJ2-2, with TRBD1 identical over 7 bases. The CDR3 extends over 18 amino acids. V shed 3 bases, J shed 2 bases, and the junction held 13 bases outside the gene matches. Germline V gene sequence: CDR1 SGHNT, CDR2 YYREEE (reference sequence). The CDR3 DNA is TGTGCCAGCAGCTCGCCGTTTATCGGGACAGCAAACACCGGGGAGCTGTTTTTT. Encoded protein: CASSSPFIGTANTGELFF.

This clone was seen more than once but under ten times. V is TRBV5-8 and J is TRBJ2-1; TRBD2 aligns across 11 bases. CDR1 is SGHTS and CDR2 is YDEGEE in the germline V gene. After removal of 1 base from V and 0 bases from J, the junction contained 9 bases not matched to a gene. This CDR3 has 19 residues. The CDR3 sequence: CASSLILAGGLGSYNEQFF. CDR3 in DNA: TGTGCCAGCAGCTTGATCCTAGCGGGAGGCCTGGGCTCCTACAATGAGCAGTTCTTC.

The J gene is TRBJ1-5, the V gene TRBV9; TRBD1 aligns across 7 bases. CDR1 and CDR2 from the germline V gene are SGDLS and YYNGEE. The junction had 3 bases not matched to a gene; V was cut back by 0 bases and J by 6 bases. The CDR3 spans 14 residues. The CDR3 DNA reads TGTGCCAGCAGCGTAGACCACAGGGGTCAGCCCCAGCATTTT. It specifies CASSVDHRGQPQHF.

The chain has TRBV7-9 and TRBJ1-4; TRBD1 matches 7 bases. The CDR3 extends over 13 amino acids. V lost 5 bases, J lost 7 bases, and 4 bases stayed unmatched. Germline CDR1 is SEHNR and CDR2 is FQNEAQ (reference sequence). The CDR3 sequence: CASSRTGVEKLFF. DNA for the CDR3: TGTGCCAGCAGCCGTACAGGGGTTGAAAAACTGTTTTTT.

The chain is built from TRBV15 and TRBJ1-2, with 8 bases matching TRBD1. The CDR3 is 18 amino acids. CDR1 is LNHNV and CDR2 is YYDKDF in the germline V gene (reference sequence). The trim removed 0 bases at V and 4 bases at J, leaving 13 bases unmatched. This chain's CDR3 is CATSRDQDRDRTFYGYTF. The CDR3 nucleotides read TGTGCCACCAGCAGAGATCAGGACAGGGATAGAACCTTCTATGGCTACACCTTC.

The CDR3: CAWSVYGTSGNYEQYF. Written as DNA, the CDR3 is TGTGCCTGGAGTGTTTATGGGACTAGCGGGAATTACGAGCAGTACTTC. The chain uses TRBV30 and TRBJ2-7; 13 nucleotides align to TRBD2. Germline values: CDR1 GTSNPN, CDR2 SVGIG (reference sequence). V lost 0 bases to trimming and J lost 4 bases; unmatched junction nucleotides: 6. The CDR3 totals 16 residues.

V usage is TRBV5-1 and J usage is TRBJ2-3; 9 bases are shared with TRBD1. The CDR3 runs to 15 residues. Germline CDR1 and CDR2: SGHRS and YFSETQ. V trimming: 4 bases; J trimming: 3 bases; junction bases outside the gene matches: 6. CDR3 in amino acids: CASSRDRVDTDTQYF. The DNA of the CDR3 is TGCGCCAGCAGCCGGGACAGGGTCGATACAGATACGCAGTATTTT.

The chain carries TRBV28 and TRBJ2-1; TRBD1 might be the D (5 bases). Per germline, CDR1 MDHEN and CDR2 SYDVKM. V lost 6 bases and J 5 bases, leaving 17 bases between the germline ends. The CDR3 covers 15 residues. The CDR3 DNA sequence: TGTGCCAGCAGCGACAGCGACCGTGGTCACAATGAGCAGTTCTTC. Its translation is CASSDSDRGHNEQFF.

The chain links TRBV11-3 to TRBJ2-2; TRBD1 matches at 7 bases. The V and J ends lost 0 bases and 5 bases, in that order; junction bases with no gene match: 3. This CDR3 comprises 15 residues. Germline V gene lookup returns CDR1 SGHNT and CDR2 YENEEA. The CDR3 loop reads CASSLEMTGTGELFF. For the CDR3, the DNA is TGTGCCAGCAGCTTAGAAATGACAGGGACCGGGGAGCTGTTTTTT.

V is TRBV9 and J is TRBJ2-1; 9 nucleotides match TRBD2. Germline CDR1 and CDR2: SGDLS and YYNGEE. The V segment lost 3 bases and the J segment 9 bases; nucleotides outside the gene matches: 16. The CDR3 consists of 17 residues. This CDR3 reads CASSEKWVAGASSEQFF. The CDR3 DNA follows: TGTGCCAGCAGCGAAAAGTGGGTAGCGGGAGCTTCGAGTGAGCAGTTCTTC.

This clone was picked up a small number of times. Other DNA variants within this sample encode the same CDR3. The chain carries TRBV5-1 and TRBJ1-2; 8 bases match TRBD1. V lost 4 bases and J lost 3; bases outside the gene matches: 5. This CDR3 has 14 amino acids. CDR1 and CDR2 from the germline V gene are SGHRS and YFSETQ. Here the CDR3 reads CASSLGQGDYGYTF. CDR3 nucleotides: TGCGCCAGCAGCCTAGGACAGGGCGACTATGGCTACACCTTC. Full variable domain (missing parts from reference TRBV5-1 and TRBJ1-2): KAGVTQTPRYLIKTRGQQVTLSCSPISGHRSVSWYQQTPGQGLQFLFEYFSETQRNKGNFPGRFSGRQFSNSRSEMNVSTLELGDSALYLCASSLGQGDYGYTFGSGTRLTVV.

This chain connects TRBV4-1 to TRBJ2-1, with TRBD1 identical over 9 bases. This CDR3 is 14 amino acids long. Unmatched junction bases numbered 6, after V lost 8 bases and J lost 4 bases. Germline V gene lookup returns CDR1 MGHRA and CDR2 YSYEKL. The CDR3 reads CASRSGQGYNEQFF. For the CDR3, the DNA is TGCGCCAGCCGATCGGGACAGGGATACAATGAGCAGTTCTTC.

The V and J genes are TRBV4-1 and TRBJ2-1; D is ambiguous. The ends were cut back, 4 bases at V and 5 bases at J, with 9 bases in the middle. The CDR3 extends over 13 amino acids. Germline V gene sequence: CDR1 MGHRA, CDR2 YSYEKL. The DNA for the CDR3 is TGCGCCAGCAGCCTAGCTATCAACAATGAGCAGTTCTTC. It translates to CASSLAINNEQFF.

This clone was detected only a few times. The chain couples TRBV30 to TRBJ2-6; perhaps TRBD1 as D (5 bases). The CDR3 runs 15 residues. The germline V and J ends were trimmed by 4 bases and 0 bases, with 10 bases remaining between them. Germline V gives CDR1 GTSNPN, CDR2 SVGIG (reference sequence). The CDR3 coding sequence is TGTGCCTGGAAAGGGGCCCGCTCTGGGGCCAACGTCCTGACTTTC. Residues: CAWKGARSGANVLTF.

V usage is TRBV10-1 and J usage is TRBJ1-2, with 7 positions matching TRBD1. Germline V CDR1 and CDR2: WNHNN, SYGVQD (reference sequence). The CDR3 covers 14 residues. J was trimmed by 1 base and V by 8 bases; bases with no gene match: 7. CDR3 DNA: TGCGCCAGCCAAGGGACAGCTGTTAACTATGGCTACACCTTC. This sequence encodes CASQGTAVNYGYTF.

This rearrangement joins TRBV5-4 to TRBJ2-4; 8 bases are shared with TRBD2. In germline, CDR1 is SGHNT, CDR2 YYREEE (reference sequence). The CDR3 extends over 14 amino acids. J was trimmed by 4 bases and V by 4 bases; bases with no gene match: 4. This CDR3 is CASSLGLEKNIQYF. The DNA for the CDR3 is TGTGCCAGCAGCCTGGGACTAGAGAAAAACATTCAGTACTTC. Supplemented by reference TRBV5-4 and TRBJ2-4, the full variable domain reads ETGVTQSPTHLIKTRGQQVTLRCSSQSGHNTVSWYQQALGQGPQFIFQYYREEENGRGNFPPRFSGLQFPNYSSELNVNALELDDSALYLCASSLGLEKNIQYFGAGTRLSVL.

The V gene is TRBV27, the J gene TRBJ2-5; 7 bases align to TRBD2. The J call may be in error: the DNA end matches TRBJ2-7 better. CDR1 is MNHEY and CDR2 is SMNVEV in the germline V gene (reference sequence). CDR3 length: 15 residues. In DNA, the CDR3 is TGTGCCAGCAGCCGGTCTAAGGCGGGAGTCTACGAGCAGTACTTC. Protein product: CASSRSKAGVYEQYF.

This clone was counted a few times. The V and J genes are TRBV10-3 and TRBJ2-7; 9 bases fit TRBD2. The V gene's germline CDR1 is ENHRY and CDR2 SYGVKD. The CDR3 is 17 residues long. J lost 2 bases, V lost 6 bases, and 14 bases had no gene match. CDR3 bases: TGTGCCATCAGCCCCGAAGTAGCGGGAGTGCGGCCCTACGAGCAGTACTTC. This sequence encodes CAISPEVAGVRPYEQYF.

DNA of the CDR3: TGTGCCAGCGCCCAGGGGAGTAGGGGCTATGGCTACACCTTC. Amino acid sequence: CASAQGSRGYGYTF. The chain carries TRBV27 and TRBJ1-2; the D gene is possibly TRBD1 (6 bases). This CDR3 has 14 amino acids. V was pared by 8 bases and J by 4 bases, with 17 bases between. Germline lookup yields CDR1 MNHEY and CDR2 SMNVEV (reference sequence).